A selection of T cell receptor beta chains follows, all from one sample in a study of shared clonotypes between healthy human individuals. Sequencing was performed with immunoSEQ multiplex PCR; in TCRdb, only in-frame clones are kept and a portion is missing. This table holds some 2.3 million clones, 93% found once. Sequenced sample: naive CD4+ T cells from PBMCs. The receptors originated from a young man in good health. Some clones in this sample may be carry-over from other donors' samples. CDR3s include the opening cysteine and the closing phenylalanine or tryptophan. The D gene is left open where the match is weak. Clone size is stated in some rows and not others, as once, few, many or a class when expanded.

TRBD1,TRBV19,TRBJ1-4,-,TGTGCCAGTAGGATGACAGGGGGCAGTGAAAAACTGTTTTTT,CASRMTGGSEKLFF
TRBD1,TRBV9,TRBJ1-1,-,TGTGCCAGCAGCGTAGGGGGACAGCCGAACACTGAAGCTTTCTTT,CASSVGGQPNTEAFF
TRBD1,TRBV14,TRBJ2-2,-,TGTGCCAGCAGCCCGGGACAGGGCGTGGCGGAGAACACCGGGGAGCTGTTTTTT,CASSPGQGVAENTGELFF
-,TRBV6-6,TRBJ2-5,-,TGTGCCAGCAGTTTCGCCCGGGGCAGGGGAGGGGAGACCCAGTACTTC,CASSFARGRGGETQYF
TRBD1,TRBV5-1,TRBJ2-5,-,TGCGCCAGCAGCTGGACAGGGGGAGAGACCCAGTACTTC,CASSWTGGETQYF
-,TRBV28,TRBJ2-5,-,TGTGCCAGCAGCCCATTAGCGGAAGAGACCCAGTACTTC,CASSPLAEETQYF
-,TRBV7-9,TRBJ2-2,-,TGTGCCAGCAGCCAAGTTGATCTTTCCACCGGGGAGCTGTTTTTT,CASSQVDLSTGELFF
-,TRBV7-8,TRBJ1-1,-,TGTGCCAGCAGCTTAGTCGCCCGGAACACTGAAGCTTTCTTT,CASSLVARNTEAFF
TRBD2,TRBV6-5,TRBJ2-1,-,TGTGCCAGCAGACCGACTAGCGGGAGACGCCATGAGCAGTTCTTC,CASRPTSGRRHEQFF
-,TRBV28,TRBJ1-5,-,TGTGCCAGCAAGAAAGGGGGGGACTATAGCAATCAGCCCCAGCATTTT,CASKKGGDYSNQPQHF
-,TRBV15,TRBJ2-1,-,TGTGCCACCAGCCGAAAGGCTGGGGGCAATGAGCAGTTCTTC,CATSRKAGGNEQFF
-,TRBV25-1,TRBJ2-3,-,TGTGCCAGCAGTGAACCGGGAGCGGGCGCAGATACGCAGTATTTT,CASSEPGAGADTQYF
TRBD1,TRBV11-2,TRBJ2-2,-,TGTGCCAGCAGCTTAACCCCGGGACAGGGGGCCGACCGGGAGCTGTTTTTT,CASSLTPGQGADRELFF
TRBD1,TRBV28,TRBJ2-7,-,TGTGCCAGCATGCAGAGGGGACAGGGGCCTATCGAGCAGTACTTC,CASMQRGQGPIEQYF
-,TRBV18,TRBJ1-3,-,TGTGCCAGCTCACCGCAAGGACAAAGTGGAAACACCATATATTTT,CASSPQGQSGNTIYF
-,TRBV6-5,TRBJ1-2,-,TGTGCCAGCACGCGGGGGGCGGAGAACTATGGCTACACCTTC,CASTRGAENYGYTF
-,TRBV30,TRBJ2-5,once,TGTGCCTGGAGTGAGGGACCGCTTCAAGAGACCCAGTACTTC,CAWSEGPLQETQYF
TRBD2,TRBV5-4,TRBJ2-7,-,TGTGCCAGCAGCTTGTCCGTCGGCGGGAGTTCCGAGCAGTACTTC,CASSLSVGGSSEQYF
TRBD1,TRBV2,TRBJ2-2,-,TGTGCCGGGGACAGGGGGCGAACCGGGGAGCTGTTTTTT,CAGDRGRTGELFF
-,TRBV5-1,TRBJ1-5,once,TGCGCCAGCAGCCAGTCGCCACCCGATCAGCCCCAGCATTTT,CASSQSPPDQPQHF
-,TRBV18,TRBJ2-1,-,TGTGCCAGCTCACCACGTCTGGATGAGCAGTTCTTC,CASSPRLDEQFF
-,TRBV7-2,TRBJ2-3,-,TGTGCCAGCAGCTTATTGAGCGGCACAGATACGCAGTATTTT,CASSLLSGTDTQYF
-,TRBV6-5,TRBJ2-5,-,TGTGCCAGCAGTTACGGGCCTCAAGAGACCCAGTACTTC,CASSYGPQETQYF
-,TRBV7-9,TRBJ2-2,-,TGTGCCAGCAGCTTAAGAGTTGGCGGTGGACAGACTCCCGGGGAGCTGTTTTTT,CASSLRVGGGQTPGELFF
-,TRBV19,TRBJ2-7,-,TGTGCCAGTAGTCCGAGCGTGGGGGTCGGGTACGAGCAGTACTTC,CASSPSVGVGYEQYF
-,TRBV7-2,TRBJ2-2,-,TGTGCCAGCAGCCCCGCGGCCGCGAACACCGGGGAGCTGTTTTTT,CASSPAAANTGELFF
-,TRBV27,TRBJ2-7,-,TGTGCCAGCAGTTTCTCCGTCCGGACAGCTACCTACGAGCAGTACTTC,CASSFSVRTATYEQYF
-,TRBV4-1,TRBJ1-1,-,TGCGCCAGCAGTCTCCTCATGAACACTGAAGCTTTCTTT,CASSLLMNTEAFF
-,TRBV28,TRBJ1-3,-,TGTGCCAGCAGTGACCAGGGTGTTGGACTCACCATATATTTT,CASSDQGVGLTIYF
-,TRBV9,TRBJ1-2,-,TGTGCCAGCAGCACTAGTCCCCTCCCTAGGGGCTACACCTTC,CASSTSPLPRGYTF
TRBD2,TRBV7-9,TRBJ2-1,-,TGTGCCAGCAGCGTTAGACTAGCGGGACCTCCCGAGCAGTTCTTC,CASSVRLAGPPEQFF
-,TRBV5-1,TRBJ2-2,-,TGCGCCAGCAGCTTGGTGGGAACGAACACCGGGGAGCTGTTTTTT,CASSLVGTNTGELFF
TRBD1,TRBV9,TRBJ1-1,-,TGTGCCAGCAGCTTCGGGACAGGGGGGAACTTAGGGGCTTTCTTT,CASSFGTGGNLGAFF
-,TRBV15,TRBJ1-2,-,TGTGCCACCAGCAGAGTGAACCAACCGACTAACTATGGCTACACCTTC,CATSRVNQPTNYGYTF
-,TRBV28,TRBJ1-5,-,TGTGCCAGCAGTTATAGCCGGGTTGGGGTGAGGGGGACCCAGCATTTT,CASSYSRVGVRGTQHF
-,TRBV28,TRBJ1-1,-,TGTGCCAGCAGTTTACAACTCAGGAACGCCGAAGCTTTCTTT,CASSLQLRNAEAFF
-,TRBV7-8,TRBJ2-5,once,TGTGCCAGCAGCGCTTCTAACTACCAAGAGACCCAGTACTTC,CASSASNYQETQYF
-,TRBV5-1,TRBJ2-7,-,TGCGCCAGCAGGGAACCTGGGTTAACCTACGAGCAGTACTTC,CASREPGLTYEQYF
TRBD2,TRBV2,TRBJ2-1,once,TGTGCCAGCAGTGAACTAGGGGAGCTAGCGGGAGCTGAGCAGTTCTTC,CASSELGELAGAEQFF
-,TRBV9,TRBJ2-1,once,TGTGCCAGCAGCGTAGGTCGGCTGGGCGGGACGGGCAATGAGCAGTTCTTC,CASSVGRLGGTGNEQFF
-,TRBV19,TRBJ1-2,-,TGTGCCAGTAGTATAGAGGCGGGAAACTATGGCTACACCTTC,CASSIEAGNYGYTF
-,TRBV7-9,TRBJ1-2,-,TGTGCCAGCAGCGCACGCGACAGATCAATACAGGGAGATGGCTACACCTTC,CASSARDRSIQGDGYTF
TRBD1,TRBV7-9,TRBJ2-7,-,TGTGCCAGCAGCTTAGCCATGACAGGGACCTACGAGCAGTACTTC,CASSLAMTGTYEQYF
TRBD2,TRBV5-1,TRBJ2-5,-,TGCGCCAGCAGCTTGGTGGGGGGGGAGACCCAGTACTTC,CASSLVGGETQYF